What follows is one TCR beta chain and its context. The clone's antigen remains unknown. No qualities accompany the bases; no much larger clone lies one base away. Each PCR received spiked-in synthetic TCR analog templates so that absolute template abundance could be estimated from read counts. TCRbeta CDR3 regions were amplified from genomic DNA with bias-controlled V and J gene primers using the immunoSEQ assay. Sequencing of rearranged TCRbeta segments was performed at approximately 20X coverage. The published analysis was carried out like this. Clustering was used to correct sequencing errors, and CDR3s were annotated against IMGT to assign V, D and J genes. Out-of-frame and stop-codon sequences were excluded, and only productive TCRbeta rearrangements were used in downstream analyses. To compute clonality, Shannon entropy was normalized by the log of the number of unique productive sequences and then subtracted from one. Clones differing between time points or between blood and tumor were identified by Fisher's exact test with Benjamini-Hochberg correction at adjusted p below 0.01. The source is immuneACCESS, and TCRdb retained only in-frame sequences with V and J called. Part of the clones is not carried over; for the studies checked, unresolved V genes explain less than half of this, and the remainder is unexplained. V and J calls and clone size are given by that table; D and trimming were obtained from the DNA. The sample table shows about 50,000 clones, and about 86% are seen once. 22% of the sample rests with the top ten.

CDR1 and CDR2, looked up from the germline V gene (reference sequence), are LNHNV and YYDKDF. The CDR3 measures 15 amino acids from cysteine to phenylalanine. Just CDR3 DNA is preserved here, 45 bases in frame from base 1. V loses 3 bases at its end and J loses 8 bases; junction bases beyond the gene matches: 9. This record belongs to a study of PD-L1 blockade in urothelial cancer (dated 2017 in TCRdb). Turning to the overall study: Therapy was started in 2014 for all patients, and atezolizumab 1,200 mg was administered intravenously every 3 weeks. An exploratory multi-omic analysis was conducted of the somatic, immune and clinical correlates of response to PD-L1 blockade with atezolizumab in urothelial cancer. Pretreatment tumor samples, along with matched peripheral blood serially collected before and after atezolizumab treatment, were subjected to TCR sequencing. Blood samples gave a median of 141,255 T cells and approximately 80,000 unique TCRs, with a median clonality of around 0.074. Patients had an ECOG performance status of 0 or 1 and had received between 0 and 3 prior chemotherapy regimens. Pretreatment blood TCR-seq was available for about 30 patients, at least one posttreatment blood collection was obtained for 25 or so patients, and tumor TCR-seq was available for 25 or so patients. Durable clinical benefit meant progression-free survival longer than 6 months, and TCR features were also tested against progression-free and overall survival. In the same patients, pretreatment tumors underwent whole exome sequencing and RNA sequencing in addition to TCR sequencing. About nine tenths of the roughly 29 patients were males with bladder-origin urothelial cancer, and about 65% of the 29 reported a prior smoking history. Nine patients reached durable clinical benefit, while fewer than 25 patients did not. Blood samples were analyzed at 3 weeks after treatment start (second dose) and at 6 weeks after treatment start. Beyond this particular receptor, the publication reports: Small sample size (n ≈ 30) and many exploratory analyses mean the results are intended to be hypothesis-generating. A pretreatment peripheral blood TCR clonality below the median was linked to improved progression-free and overall survival. Among patients with durable benefit, tumor-associated TCR clones showed greater expansion in peripheral blood 3 weeks after treatment started (n ≈ 24, p = 0.022).

What this sample's time point label stands for: pretreatment peripheral blood. A total of about 31 patients with locally advanced or metastatic urothelial carcinoma, treated at Memorial Sloan Kettering on a trial protocol, made up the cohort. Peripheral blood mononuclear cells were collected pretreatment and during treatment, with between 1 and 8 total time points obtained per patient. The Qiagen DNeasy Blood extraction kit was used to purify genomic DNA from total PBMCs and tumor samples. PBMCs were collected pretreatment and during treatment, and were isolated and stored as previously described. This sequence originates from a man aged 60 to 69 with urothelial cancer. Sequenced here: PBMCs, sampled around atezolizumab (anti-PD-L1) treatment. This chain is built from TRBV15 and TRBJ1-4; the junction holds 7 bases that match TRBD1. The encoded CDR3 is CATSSQTGLGEKLFF. The nucleotide sequence is given as TGTGCCACCAGCAGCCAGACAGGGCTCGGCGAAAAACTGTTTTTT.